Presented here are 10 T cell receptor beta chains from one specimen sequenced in a study of blood T cell repertoires in COVID-19. Measured with immunoSEQ multiplex PCR; TCRdb has only the in-frame clones, and not every one. The data show tens of thousands of clones, about four fifths seen once. Sequenced: peripheral blood. These receptors were collected from a man between 50 and 59 years old with active COVID-19.

The J gene is TRBJ1-1, the V gene TRBV6-2 or TRBV6-3; D possibly corresponds to TRBD1 (5 bases). V was cut by 2 bases and J by 5 bases, with 15 bases left in between. This CDR3 spans 15 amino acids. CDR1 and CDR2 from the germline V gene are MNHEY and SVGEGT. The CDR3 coding sequence is TGTGCCAGCAGTTACGAGGTGGGGCTAGGGACTGAAGCTTTCTTT. The encoded protein is CASSYEVGLGTEAFF.

CDR3 in DNA: TGTGCCAGTAGTAAGACTAGCGGGGGCCAAGAGACCCAGTACTTC. It yields the protein CASSKTSGGQETQYF. The chain employs TRBV19 and TRBJ2-5, with 12 bases that match TRBD2. Unmatched junction bases numbered 1, after V lost 4 bases and J lost 1 base. The CDR3 length is 15 residues. In germline, CDR1 is LNHDA, CDR2 SQIVND (reference sequence). The complete variable domain, with remaining parts taken from reference TRBV19 and TRBJ2-5, reads DGGITQSPKYLFRKEGQNVTLSCEQNLNHDAMYWYRQDPGQGLRLIYYSQIVNDFQKGDIAEGYSVSREKKESFPLTVTSAQKNPTAFYLCASSKTSGGQETQYFGPGTRLLVL.

The sample holds a few counts of this clone. The chain recombines TRBV4-1 with TRBJ1-3; tentatively, D is TRBD1 (5 bases). Trimming removed 7 bases at V and 0 bases at J, with 19 bases between. This CDR3 contains 17 residues. Germline values: CDR1 MGHRA, CDR2 YSYEKL. The CDR3 region has the DNA TGCGCCAGCACCTACTTTCCAGGGACTCTCTCTGGAAACACCATATATTTT. Translating it yields CASTYFPGTLSGNTIYF.

The chain carries TRBV5-6 and TRBJ1-2; D is ambiguous. V lost 0 bases, J lost 7 bases, and 16 bases lay in between. The CDR3 sequence is 15 residues long. The germline V gene encodes CDR1 SGHDT and CDR2 YYEEEE. The CDR3 DNA reads as TGTGCCAGCAGCTTGGGGCAGGTAAAGATTGGTGGCTACACCTTC. It encodes CASSLGQVKIGGYTF.

V and J are TRBV7-8 and TRBJ1-4, with no clear D. V dropped 4 bases and J dropped 5 bases, with 11 bases sitting between them. The CDR3 covers 14 residues. CDR1 and CDR2 from the germline V gene are SGHVS and FQNEAQ. This CDR3 is CASSSALRNEKLFF. The CDR3 nucleotides read TGTGCCAGCAGCTCCGCACTGAGGAATGAAAAACTGTTTTTT. The full variable domain, rest sourced from reference TRBV7-8 and TRBJ1-4, is GAGVSQSPRYKVAKRGQDVALRCDPISGHVSLFWYQQALGQGPEFLTYFQNEAQLDKSGLPSDRFFAERPEGSVSTLKIQRTQQEDSAVYLCASSSALRNEKLFFGSGTQLSVL.

CDR3 in amino acids: CASSLRLAGVYEQYF. The CDR3 DNA follows: TGTGCCAGCAGTCTCCGACTAGCGGGAGTCTACGAGCAGTACTTC. The chain combines TRBV6-5 with TRBJ2-7; 12 nucleotides align to TRBD2. The length of the CDR3 is 15 residues. CDR1 MNHEY and CDR2 SVGAGI come from the germline V gene. The V segment lost 5 bases and the J segment 3 bases; nucleotides outside the gene matches: 5.

This rearrangement joins TRBV4-3 to TRBJ1-4; no clear D gene. From germline, CDR1 is LGHNA and CDR2 YSLEER. The CDR3 totals 15 residues. The V end lost 4 bases, the J end lost 4 bases, and 13 bases lay between the germline ends. In DNA, the CDR3 is TGCGCCAGCAGCCCAGTAGCAGCCGGTAATGAAAAACTGTTTTTT. The encoded protein is CASSPVAAGNEKLFF.

The genes are TRBV19 and TRBJ2-5; 9 nucleotides align to TRBD1. The germline gives CDR1 LNHDA, CDR2 SQIVND (reference sequence). V was pared by 6 bases and J by 2 bases, with 19 bases of the junction left unmatched. The CDR3 consists of 19 residues. The CDR3 nucleotides read TGTGCCAGTAGGCATACCGGGACAGGGTCTCCGTCGTGGCAAGAGACCCAGTACTTC. Translation gives CASRHTGTGSPSWQETQYF. The full variable domain, in which reference TRBV19 and TRBJ2-5 provide the parts outside the CDR3, is DGGITQSPKYLFRKEGQNVTLSCEQNLNHDAMYWYRQDPGQGLRLIYYSQIVNDFQKGDIAEGYSVSREKKESFPLTVTSAQKNPTAFYLCASRHTGTGSPSWQETQYFGPGTRLLVL.

The CDR3 DNA reads TGTGCCAGCAGCAAAGATCGGGGGGATAGGTTCTACGAGCAGTACTTC. Translating it yields CASSKDRGDRFYEQYF. The chain carries TRBV21-1 and TRBJ2-7; the tabulated D call, TRBD2, remains unverified against the DNA. TRBV21-1 corresponds to a pseudogene. The CDR3 covers 16 residues.

The chain uses TRBV12-5 and TRBJ2-3, with a weak D call TRBD1 (5 bases). V shed 5 bases and J shed 2 bases, with 11 bases lying between them. The CDR3 spans 14 residues. Germline CDR1 LGHNT, CDR2 FRNRAP. CDR3 coding DNA: TGTGCTAGTGGTCCCCCAGGGCCCACAGATACGCAGTATTTT. It is translated as CASGPPGPTDTQYF.